This T cell receptor (beta chain) was captured in a study of blood T cells in healthy people across ages. Germline CDR1 reads SGHAT; CDR2 reads FQNNGV. The CDR3 consists of 13 residues. Trimming removed 3 bases at V and 5 bases at J, with 10 bases between. A second PCR, run for roughly 7 to 12 cycles, used a sample-barcoded 5' primer plus a J-beta primer mix. TCRdb reprocessed the 5' RACE reads with MiXCR, giving one entry per CDR3 protein. Found here are around 320,000 distinct CDR3 sequences, roughly 26% of them singletons; the top ten hold 29%. This rearrangement joins TRBV11-2 to TRBJ1-2, with D maybe TRBD1 (5 bases). The source of this sequence is a woman in her 70s in good health. The sequenced sample consisted of blood. The chain's CDR3 is CASSFGADYGYTF. For the CDR3, the DNA is TGTGCCAGCAGCTTTGGGGCCGATTATGGCTACACCTTC. Supplemented by reference TRBV11-2 and TRBJ1-2, the full variable domain reads EAGVAQSPRYKIIEKRQSVAFWCNPISGHATLYWYQQILGQGPKLLIQFQNNGVVDDSQLPKDRFSAERLKGVDSTLKIQPAKLEDSAVYLCASSFGADYGYTFGSGTRLTVV.